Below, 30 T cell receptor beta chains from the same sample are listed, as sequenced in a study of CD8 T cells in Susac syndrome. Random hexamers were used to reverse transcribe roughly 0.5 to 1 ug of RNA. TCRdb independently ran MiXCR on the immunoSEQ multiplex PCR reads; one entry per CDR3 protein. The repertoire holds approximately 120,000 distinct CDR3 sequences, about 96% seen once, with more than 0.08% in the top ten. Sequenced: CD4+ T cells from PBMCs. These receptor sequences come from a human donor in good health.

CDR3 DNA: TGTGCCAGTAGTATTTTAAACTCTCGTGAGCAGTTCTTC. Its translation: CASSILNSREQFF. The chain combines TRBV19 with TRBJ2-1; D not resolved. The germline V gene encodes CDR1 LNHDA and CDR2 SQIVND (reference sequence). The CDR3 has 13 amino acids. Trimming took 3 bases from V and 9 from J, leaving 12 bases between them.

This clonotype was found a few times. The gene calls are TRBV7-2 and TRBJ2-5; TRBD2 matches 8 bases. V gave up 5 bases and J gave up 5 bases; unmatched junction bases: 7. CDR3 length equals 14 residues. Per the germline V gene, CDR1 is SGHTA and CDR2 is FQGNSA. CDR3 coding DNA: TGTGCCAGCAGCCGTCTGGCGGGAGGCGAGACCCAGTACTTC. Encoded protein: CASSRLAGGETQYF.

This chain's CDR3 is CASSSRTADTQYF. The CDR3 nucleotides are TGTGCCAGCAGCAGTCGGACAGCAGATACGCAGTATTTT. The rearrangement links TRBV14 to TRBJ2-3; D perhaps matches TRBD1 (6 bases). Germline V lookup: CDR1 SGHDN, CDR2 FVKESK. The CDR3 length is 13 residues. V lost 5 bases and J lost 4, with 10 bases in between.

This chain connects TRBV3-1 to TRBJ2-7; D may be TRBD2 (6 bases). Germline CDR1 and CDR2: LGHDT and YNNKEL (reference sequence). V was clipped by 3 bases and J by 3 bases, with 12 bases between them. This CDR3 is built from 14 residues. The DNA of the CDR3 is TGTGCCAGCAGCCACGCGGGACCGCGCTACGAGCAGTACTTC. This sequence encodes CASSHAGPRYEQYF.

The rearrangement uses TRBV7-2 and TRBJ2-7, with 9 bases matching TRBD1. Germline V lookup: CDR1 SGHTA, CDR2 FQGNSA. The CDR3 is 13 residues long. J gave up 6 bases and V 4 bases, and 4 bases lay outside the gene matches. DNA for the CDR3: TGTGCCAGCAGCTCCGGGACAGGGATCGAGCAGTACTTC. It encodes CASSSGTGIEQYF.

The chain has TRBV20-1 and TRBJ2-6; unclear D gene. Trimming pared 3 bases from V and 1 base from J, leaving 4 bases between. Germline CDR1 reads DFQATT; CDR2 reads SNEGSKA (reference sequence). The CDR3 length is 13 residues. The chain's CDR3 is CSASSSGANVLTF. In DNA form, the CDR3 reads TGCAGTGCTAGCTCGTCTGGGGCCAACGTCCTGACTTTC.

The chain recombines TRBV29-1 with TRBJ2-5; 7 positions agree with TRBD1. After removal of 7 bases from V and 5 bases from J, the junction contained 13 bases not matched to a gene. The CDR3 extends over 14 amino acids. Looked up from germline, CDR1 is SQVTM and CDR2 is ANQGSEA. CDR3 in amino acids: CSASGRGSWETQYF. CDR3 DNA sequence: TGCAGCGCAAGCGGCAGGGGGTCGTGGGAGACCCAGTACTTC.

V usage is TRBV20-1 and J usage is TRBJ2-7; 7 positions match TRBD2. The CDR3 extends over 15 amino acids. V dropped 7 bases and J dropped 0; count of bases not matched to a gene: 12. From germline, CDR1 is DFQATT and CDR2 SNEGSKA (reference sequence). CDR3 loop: CSVAQAGSSSYEQYF. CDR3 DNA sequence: TGCAGTGTAGCACAAGCGGGGTCGAGCTCCTACGAGCAGTACTTC.

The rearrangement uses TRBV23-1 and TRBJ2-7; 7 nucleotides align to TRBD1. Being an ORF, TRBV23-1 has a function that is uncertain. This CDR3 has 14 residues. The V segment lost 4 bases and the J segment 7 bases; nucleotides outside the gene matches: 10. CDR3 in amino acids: CASSPPDRAGEQYF. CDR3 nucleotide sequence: TGCGCCAGCAGTCCCCCTGACAGGGCTGGTGAGCAGTACTTC.

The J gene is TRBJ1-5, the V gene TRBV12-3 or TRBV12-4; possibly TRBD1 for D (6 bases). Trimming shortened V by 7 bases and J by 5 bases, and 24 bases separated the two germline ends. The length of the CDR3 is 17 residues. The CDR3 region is CASTHPGHSRSDQPQHF. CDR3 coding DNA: TGTGCCAGCACTCACCCGGGACACTCTAGGAGTGATCAGCCCCAGCATTTT.

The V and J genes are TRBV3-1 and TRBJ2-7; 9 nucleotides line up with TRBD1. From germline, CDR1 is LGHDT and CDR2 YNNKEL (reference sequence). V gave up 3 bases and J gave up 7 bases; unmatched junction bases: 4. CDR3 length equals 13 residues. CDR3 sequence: CASSHKGTGEQYF. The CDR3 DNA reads TGTGCCAGCAGCCATAAAGGGACAGGGGAGCAGTACTTC.

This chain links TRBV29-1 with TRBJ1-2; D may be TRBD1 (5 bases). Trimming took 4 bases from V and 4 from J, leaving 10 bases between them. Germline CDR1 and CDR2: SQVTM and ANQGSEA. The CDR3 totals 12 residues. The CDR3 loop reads CSVGGMGYGYTF. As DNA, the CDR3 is TGCAGCGTTGGGGGGATGGGCTATGGCTACACCTTC.

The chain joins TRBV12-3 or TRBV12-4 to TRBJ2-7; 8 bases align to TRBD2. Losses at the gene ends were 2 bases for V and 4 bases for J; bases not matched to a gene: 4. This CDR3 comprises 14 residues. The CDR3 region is CASSLFSGIYEQYF. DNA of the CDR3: TGTGCCAGCAGTTTATTTAGCGGGATTTACGAGCAGTACTTC.

Written as DNA, the CDR3 is TGTGCCAGCAGCAGGGCGGGAGCGGGCGGGGAGCTGTTTTTT. It is translated as CASSRAGAGGELFF. The J gene is TRBJ2-2, the V gene TRBV25-1; 7 bases match TRBD2. Germline V gives CDR1 MGHDK, CDR2 SYGVNS. The CDR3 covers 14 residues. V lost 6 bases, J lost 7 bases, and 8 bases stayed unmatched.

CDR3 coding DNA: TGCAGTGCTAGAGATCCCAGGGGCAGGGGCTACACCTTC. It specifies CSARDPRGRGYTF. The chain couples TRBV20-1 to TRBJ1-2; maybe TRBD1 (6 bases). The CDR3 runs 13 residues. Germline CDR1 and CDR2: DFQATT and SNEGSKA (reference sequence). Trimming removed 0 bases at V and 8 bases at J, with 13 bases between.

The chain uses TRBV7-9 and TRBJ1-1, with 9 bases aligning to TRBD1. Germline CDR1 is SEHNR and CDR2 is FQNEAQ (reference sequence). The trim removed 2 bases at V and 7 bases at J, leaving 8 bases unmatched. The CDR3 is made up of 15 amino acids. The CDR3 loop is CASSLWGTGSIEAFF. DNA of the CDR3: TGTGCCAGCAGCTTATGGGGGACAGGGTCCATTGAAGCTTTCTTT.

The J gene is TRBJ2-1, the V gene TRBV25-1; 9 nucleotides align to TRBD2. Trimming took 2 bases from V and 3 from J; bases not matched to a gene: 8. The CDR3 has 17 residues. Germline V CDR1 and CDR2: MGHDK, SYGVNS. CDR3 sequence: CASSEEVGGRVYNEQFF. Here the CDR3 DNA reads TGTGCCAGCAGTGAAGAAGTGGGCGGGAGGGTCTACAATGAGCAGTTCTTC.

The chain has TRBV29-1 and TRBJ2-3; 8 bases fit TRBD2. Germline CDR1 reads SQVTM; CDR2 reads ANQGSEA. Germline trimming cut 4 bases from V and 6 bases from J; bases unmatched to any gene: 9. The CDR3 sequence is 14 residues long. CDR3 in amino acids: CSVVLAGRGDTQYF. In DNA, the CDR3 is TGCAGCGTTGTGTTAGCGGGAAGGGGGGATACGCAGTATTTT.

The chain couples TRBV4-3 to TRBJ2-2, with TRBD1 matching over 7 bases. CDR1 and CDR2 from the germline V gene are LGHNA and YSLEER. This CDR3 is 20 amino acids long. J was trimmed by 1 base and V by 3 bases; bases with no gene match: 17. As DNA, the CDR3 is TGCGCCAGCAGCCAGATAACCGGGACAGCGTACTCGCGGAACACCGGGGAGCTGTTTTTT. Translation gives CASSQITGTAYSRNTGELFF.

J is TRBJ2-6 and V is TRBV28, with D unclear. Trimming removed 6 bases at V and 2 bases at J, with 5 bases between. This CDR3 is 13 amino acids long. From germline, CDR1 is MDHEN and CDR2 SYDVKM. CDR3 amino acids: CASRDPGANVLTF. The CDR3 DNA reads TGTGCCAGCAGGGACCCTGGGGCCAACGTCCTGACTTTC.

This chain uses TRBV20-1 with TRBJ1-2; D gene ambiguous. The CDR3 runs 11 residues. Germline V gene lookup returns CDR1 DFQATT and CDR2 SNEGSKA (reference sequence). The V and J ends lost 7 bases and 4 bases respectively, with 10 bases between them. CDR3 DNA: TGCAGTGTCCCATCTGGCTATGGCTACACCTTC. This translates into CSVPSGYGYTF.

CDR3 amino acids: CASRRRGTDTQYF. In DNA form, the CDR3 reads TGTGCCAGCCGAAGGCGGGGGACAGATACGCAGTATTTT. This rearrangement joins TRBV25-1 to TRBJ2-3; 7 bases are a match to TRBD2. Germline lookup yields CDR1 MGHDK and CDR2 SYGVNS. The length of the CDR3 is 13 residues. J gave up 3 bases and V 8 bases, and 5 bases lay outside the gene matches.

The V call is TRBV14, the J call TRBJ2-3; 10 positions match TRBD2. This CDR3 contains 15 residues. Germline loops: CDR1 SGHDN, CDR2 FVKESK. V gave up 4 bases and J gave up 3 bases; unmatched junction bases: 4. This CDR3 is CASSLLAGGTDTQYF. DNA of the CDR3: TGTGCCAGCAGCCTCTTAGCGGGAGGAACAGATACGCAGTATTTT.

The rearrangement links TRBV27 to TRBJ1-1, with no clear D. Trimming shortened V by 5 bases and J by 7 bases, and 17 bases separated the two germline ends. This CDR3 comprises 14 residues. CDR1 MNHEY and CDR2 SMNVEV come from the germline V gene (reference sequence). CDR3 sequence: CASSHPAGSNEAFF. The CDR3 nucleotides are TGTGCCAGCAGTCATCCAGCAGGTTCCAATGAAGCTTTCTTT.

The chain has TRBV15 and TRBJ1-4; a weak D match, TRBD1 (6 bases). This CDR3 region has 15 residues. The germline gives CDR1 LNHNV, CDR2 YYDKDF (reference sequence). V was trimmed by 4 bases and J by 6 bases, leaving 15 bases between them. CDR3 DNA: TGTGCCACCAGCACCCTGGACAGAGTGGATGAAAAACTGTTTTTT. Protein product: CATSTLDRVDEKLFF.

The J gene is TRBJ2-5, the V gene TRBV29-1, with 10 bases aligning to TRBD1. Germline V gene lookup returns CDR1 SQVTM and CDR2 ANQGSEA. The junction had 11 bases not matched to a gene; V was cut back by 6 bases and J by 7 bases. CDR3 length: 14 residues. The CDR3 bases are TGCAGCGTGACTGACAGGGGGCCCGAGCGGACCCAGTACTTC. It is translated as CSVTDRGPERTQYF.

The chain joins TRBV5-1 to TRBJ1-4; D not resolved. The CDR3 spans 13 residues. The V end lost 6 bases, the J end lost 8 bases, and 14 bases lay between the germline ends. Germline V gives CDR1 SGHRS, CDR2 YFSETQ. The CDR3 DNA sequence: TGCGCCAGCAAAGAGGGCTCCGGCGAAAAACTGTTTTTT. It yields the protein CASKEGSGEKLFF.

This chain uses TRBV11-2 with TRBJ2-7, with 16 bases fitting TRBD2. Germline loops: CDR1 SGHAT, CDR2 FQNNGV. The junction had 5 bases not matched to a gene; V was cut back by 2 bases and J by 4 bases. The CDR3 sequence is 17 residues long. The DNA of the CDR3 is TGTGCCAGCAGCTTAATTGGGACTAGCGGGAGGGTATACGAGCAGTACTTC. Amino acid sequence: CASSLIGTSGRVYEQYF.

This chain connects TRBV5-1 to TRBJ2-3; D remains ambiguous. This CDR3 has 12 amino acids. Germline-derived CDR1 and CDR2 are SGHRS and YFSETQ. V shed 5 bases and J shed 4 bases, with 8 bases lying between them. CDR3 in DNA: TGCGCCAGCAGTTCTGTTTCAGATACGCAGTATTTT. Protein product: CASSSVSDTQYF.

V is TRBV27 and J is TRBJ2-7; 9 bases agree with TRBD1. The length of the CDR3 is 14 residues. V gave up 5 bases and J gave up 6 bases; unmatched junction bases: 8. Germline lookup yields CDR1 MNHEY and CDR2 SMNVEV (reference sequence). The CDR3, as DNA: TGTGCCAGCAGTCCGCGGGACAGGGTCGGCGAGCAGTACTTC. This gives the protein CASSPRDRVGEQYF.